This section outlines one T cell receptor beta chain sequence together with its context. The CDR3 runs 14 residues. The germline gives CDR1 ENHRY, CDR2 SYGVKD. V lost 7 bases and J lost 4, with 16 bases in between. The source of the sample is a study of blood T cell repertoires in COVID-19. Across the study: From the United States, Italy and Spain came samples of acute and convalescent COVID-19. Sample material is recorded as cDNA or gDNA derived from T cells, B-cell-depleted T cells, or PBMCs.

Original processing methods: For nucleated cells, counts were estimated from reference gene primer amplification. Profiled with immunoSEQ multiplex PCR; TCRdb holds only in-frame clones, not every one. That table is the source of V, J and clone size, and D and trimming were worked out from the DNA. This sample carries around 76,000 clones, 85% to 90% of them seen once, and the ten largest clones take about 0.5%. The sample consisted of peripheral blood. The chain uses TRBV10-3 and TRBJ1-1; D possibly corresponds to TRBD1 (5 bases). The sequence was collected from a man in his 60s with acute or convalescent COVID-19. The CDR3 sequence is CAITTPGGGTEAFF. Written as DNA, the CDR3 is TGTGCCATCACCACCCCGGGGGGAGGCACTGAAGCTTTCTTT.